A single sample is the source of the 28 T cell receptor beta chains below, sequenced in a study of shared clonotypes between healthy human individuals. Here immunoSEQ multiplex PCR was the method, and the copy in TCRdb shows in-frame clones only, minus some. The table includes hundreds of thousands of clones, roughly 79% detected once. The material sequenced was PBMCs. Every receptor here comes from a woman aged 40 to 49 in good health. Some clones in this sample may be carry-over from other donors' samples.

The rearrangement links TRBV19 to TRBJ1-2; 10 bases align to TRBD1. In germline, CDR1 is LNHDA, CDR2 SQIVND (reference sequence). The CDR3 is 14 amino acids. V lost 6 bases, J lost 7 bases, and 8 bases stayed unmatched. CDR3 coding DNA: TGTGCCAGTAGACCGGGACAGGGGCTTTTTGGCTACACCTTC. Its protein is CASRPGQGLFGYTF.

The sample holds many counts of this clone. The V call is TRBV7-3, the J call TRBJ2-3; 7 bases are a match to TRBD1. The V and J ends lost 5 bases and 1 base, in that order; junction bases with no gene match: 3. Germline V gene lookup returns CDR1 SGHTA and CDR2 FQGTGA. The CDR3 is 14 residues long. Written as DNA, the CDR3 is TGTGCCAGCAGCCGTGGACAGGGCACAGATACGCAGTATTTT. Protein product: CASSRGQGTDTQYF.

This chain uses TRBV19 with TRBJ1-1; a possible D gene is TRBD1 (5 bases). CDR1 and CDR2 from the germline V gene are LNHDA and SQIVND (reference sequence). The CDR3 is 15 amino acids. Trimming took off 6 bases at V and 4 bases at J, with 18 bases between the two ends. CDR3 nucleotide sequence: TGTGCCAGTAGCGCCTGGGGGGGAGTGGGCACTGAAGCTTTCTTT. Protein: CASSAWGGVGTEAFF.

The chain links TRBV4-2 to TRBJ2-1; D may be TRBD2 (6 bases). CDR1 and CDR2 (germline): LGHNA, YNFKEQ. There are 14 residues in the CDR3. Trimming removed 3 bases from V and 5 bases from J, with 11 bases in between. The CDR3: CASSHPGLDNEQFF. The CDR3 nucleotides read TGTGCCAGCAGCCACCCGGGACTTGACAATGAGCAGTTCTTC.

The chain recombines TRBV5-1 with TRBJ2-1, with TRBD1 identical over 7 bases. Germline CDR1 and CDR2: SGHRS and YFSETQ. The CDR3 length is 15 residues. Germline trimming cut 4 bases from V and 1 base from J; bases unmatched to any gene: 5. In nucleotides, the CDR3 is TGCGCCAGCAGCCCCGTGACAGGGTCCTACAATGAGCAGTTCTTC. Translated: CASSPVTGSYNEQFF. The full variable domain, in which reference TRBV5-1 and TRBJ2-1 provide the parts outside the CDR3, is KAGVTQTPRYLIKTRGQQVTLSCSPISGHRSVSWYQQTPGQGLQFLFEYFSETQRNKGNFPGRFSGRQFSNSRSEMNVSTLELGDSALYLCASSPVTGSYNEQFFGPGTRLTVL.

The table lists this clone with a few counts. The gene calls are TRBV7-9 and TRBJ1-2, with D hard to call. Trimming shortened V by 7 bases and J by 2 bases, and 14 bases separated the two germline ends. This CDR3 comprises 14 residues. The germline gives CDR1 SEHNR, CDR2 FQNEAQ (reference sequence). The chain's CDR3 is CASTFLTPNYGYTF. As DNA, the CDR3 is TGTGCCAGCACCTTTTTGACACCAAACTATGGCTACACCTTC. Together with reference TRBV7-9 and TRBJ1-2, the CDR3 gives the full variable domain: DTGVSQNPRHKITKRGQNVTFRCDPISEHNRLYWYRQTLGQGPEFLTYFQNEAQLEKSRLLSDRFSAERPKGSFSTLEIQRTEQGDSAMYLCASTFLTPNYGYTFGSGTRLTVV.

The chain carries TRBV7-8 and TRBJ2-7; D unresolved. The CDR3 consists of 13 residues. CDR1 is SGHVS, CDR2 FQNEAQ, per germline. V lost 2 bases to trimming and J lost 0 bases, with 5 bases between them. In nucleotides, the CDR3 is TGTGCCAGCAGCTTAATAGCCTCCTACGAGCAGTACTTC. This translates into CASSLIASYEQYF.

The V call is TRBV19, the J call TRBJ1-5; D remains unclear. Germline V gene data show CDR1 as LNHDA and CDR2 as SQIVND (reference sequence). The CDR3 covers 17 residues. Trimming stripped 1 base from V and 1 base from J, with 14 bases between. CDR3 loop: CASSIGPRSGSNQPQHF. For the CDR3, the DNA is TGTGCCAGTAGTATAGGGCCCCGTTCGGGAAGCAATCAGCCCCAGCATTTT.

This chain connects TRBV2 to TRBJ1-1; 7 positions match TRBD1. CDR3 length: 13 amino acids. Trimming took 7 bases from V and 4 from J; bases not matched to a gene: 6. Germline V lookup: CDR1 SNHLY, CDR2 FYNNEI. CDR3 DNA sequence: TGTGCCAGCAACCTACAGGGGAGCACTGAAGCTTTCTTT. This encodes CASNLQGSTEAFF.

This sequence joins TRBV7-3 and TRBJ2-1; 8 positions match TRBD2. Germline CDR1 and CDR2: SGHTA and FQGTGA. This CDR3 is 19 amino acids long. The ends lost 5 bases at V and 2 bases at J; junction bases unmatched: 17. CDR3 residues: CASSLLGSGIREAYNEQFF. The DNA of the CDR3 is TGTGCCAGCAGCCTCCTGGGTAGCGGGATACGGGAGGCCTACAATGAGCAGTTCTTC.

V and J are TRBV4-2 and TRBJ1-2; 10 nucleotides align to TRBD1. J lost 5 bases, V lost 0 bases, and 9 bases had no gene match. The CDR3 has 17 residues. CDR1 and CDR2 (germline): LGHNA, YNFKEQ. The CDR3: CASSQDSTGTGVYGYTF. The DNA for the CDR3 is TGTGCCAGCAGCCAAGATTCCACCGGGACAGGGGTTTATGGCTACACCTTC.

The V and J genes are TRBV11-3 and TRBJ2-1, with 10 positions matching TRBD2. The trim removed 4 bases at V and 9 bases at J, leaving 12 bases unmatched. Germline V gene data show CDR1 as SGHNT and CDR2 as YENEEA. This CDR3 region has 16 residues. The CDR3 sequence is CASSYRASGRDSEQFF. CDR3 nucleotides: TGTGCCAGCAGCTATCGGGCTAGCGGGAGAGATAGTGAGCAGTTCTTC.

At least ten counts were recorded for this clone. This sequence joins TRBV5-6 and TRBJ2-1, with 7 bases lining up with TRBD1. The V and J ends lost 10 bases and 0 bases, in that order; junction bases with no gene match: 13. Germline V gene data show CDR1 as SGHDT and CDR2 as YYEEEE. The CDR3 loop spans 16 amino acids. The CDR3 protein is CAQADFGQASYNEQFF. In nucleotides, the CDR3 is TGTGCCCAAGCTGATTTCGGACAGGCCTCCTACAATGAGCAGTTCTTC. Complete variable domain (other parts from reference TRBV5-6 and TRBJ2-1): DAGVTQSPTHLIKTRGQQVTLRCSPKSGHDTVSWYQQALGQGPQFIFQYYEEEERQRGNFPDRFSGHQFPNYSSELNVNALLLGDSALYLCAQADFGQASYNEQFFGPGTRLTVL.

This clone was seen many times. The gene calls are TRBV2 and TRBJ2-5; TRBD1 aligns across 7 bases. CDR1 is SNHLY, CDR2 FYNNEI, per germline. This CDR3 is 14 amino acids long. The J segment lost 7 bases and the V segment lost 9 bases, leaving 14 bases of the junction unmatched. DNA for the CDR3: TGTGCCAGGGACAGGAGCGCCGGAGGAGGGACCCAGTACTTC. Translated: CARDRSAGGGTQYF.

This clone came up once. The chain links TRBV6-1 to TRBJ2-1; D uncertain. With 3 bases removed from V and 0 bases from J, the gap between germline ends came to 9 bases. Looked up from germline, CDR1 is MNHNS and CDR2 is SASEGT. The CDR3 has 15 residues. This CDR3 is CASSDRLSSYNEQFF. The DNA for the CDR3 is TGTGCCAGCAGTGATAGGCTGAGCTCCTACAATGAGCAGTTCTTC.

The rearrangement uses TRBV28 and TRBJ1-2; the match to TRBD1 covers 7 bases. V lost 5 bases and J lost 6; bases outside the gene matches: 9. This CDR3 has 14 residues. Germline V lookup: CDR1 MDHEN, CDR2 SYDVKM. This CDR3 reads CASSPTGAVNGYTF. The DNA for the CDR3 is TGTGCCAGCAGTCCCACAGGGGCGGTTAATGGCTACACCTTC.

Details on this clone: This CDR3 is also generated by other DNA sequences in the sample. The chain joins TRBV6-6 to TRBJ2-7; D might be TRBD2 (5 bases). Germline V gene sequence: CDR1 MNHNY, CDR2 SVGAGI (reference sequence). The CDR3 is 14 amino acids. The ends were cut back, 2 bases at V and 0 bases at J, with 8 bases in the middle. CDR3 bases: TGTGCCAGCAGTTACAGCGGCAGCTCCTACGAGCAGTACTTC. Encoded protein: CASSYSGSSYEQYF.

J is TRBJ2-7 and V is TRBV28, with D possibly matching TRBD1 (6 bases). CDR3 size: 14 residues. Trimming took off 5 bases at V and 3 bases at J, with 14 bases between the two ends. Germline values: CDR1 MDHEN, CDR2 SYDVKM. The CDR3 reads CASSPRTENYEQYF. The CDR3 region has the DNA TGTGCCAGCAGTCCCCGGACAGAGAACTACGAGCAGTACTTC. Variable domain in full (rest from reference TRBV28 and TRBJ2-7): DVKVTQSSRYLVKRTGEKVFLECVQDMDHENMFWYRQDPGLGLRLIYFSYDVKMKEKGDIPEGYSVSREKKERFSLILESASTNQTSMYLCASSPRTENYEQYFGPGTRLTVT.

The chain is built from TRBV2 and TRBJ2-3; D may be TRBD2 (5 bases). V lost 6 bases and J lost 0, with 13 bases in between. Per germline, CDR1 SNHLY and CDR2 FYNNEI. This CDR3 is 15 amino acids long. CDR3 DNA sequence: TGTGCCAGCAGCCTCACTAGAACTAGCACAGATACGCAGTATTTT. This translates into CASSLTRTSTDTQYF.

The J gene is TRBJ1-4, the V gene TRBV29-1; D might be TRBD1 (5 bases). The CDR3 has 14 residues. The V end was cut by 6 bases, the J end by 3 bases, with 14 bases between. Looked up from germline, CDR1 is SQVTM and CDR2 is ANQGSEA. The CDR3 loop is CSVGDSSSNEKLFF. CDR3 sequence (DNA): TGCAGCGTCGGCGACAGCTCGTCTAATGAAAAACTGTTTTTT.

This chain joins TRBV27 and TRBJ2-1; tentatively, D is TRBD2 (7 bases). The CDR3 sequence is 13 residues long. CDR1 and CDR2 from the germline V gene are MNHEY and SMNVEV (reference sequence). Trimming removed 4 bases from V and 7 bases from J, with 11 bases in between. DNA of the CDR3: TGTGCCAGCAGTTGGGGGAGGGGGAATGAGCAGTTCTTC. Protein sequence: CASSWGRGNEQFF.

This clone has only a few counts. The chain combines TRBV6-1 with TRBJ1-3; no clear D. Germline V gene data show CDR1 as MNHNS and CDR2 as SASEGT. This CDR3 has 16 amino acids. V was clipped by 1 base and J by 1 base, with 11 bases between them. The CDR3 protein is CASSEGHTNSGNTIYF. As DNA, the CDR3 is TGTGCCAGCAGTGAAGGACATACAAATTCTGGAAACACCATATATTTT.

Of note for this clone: This specimen includes other DNA sequences encoding the same CDR3. The chain carries TRBV30 and TRBJ2-1; TRBD1 agrees at 7 bases. In germline, CDR1 is GTSNPN, CDR2 SVGIG (reference sequence). The J segment lost 6 bases and the V segment lost 0 bases, leaving 5 bases of the junction unmatched. The CDR3 is 14 amino acids. CDR3 DNA: TGTGCCTGGAGTGTAGGGGGCGGCATCAATGAGCAGTTCTTC. Translated, it gives CAWSVGGGINEQFF.

This clone occurred a few times. V is TRBV29-1 and J is TRBJ1-1; D is ambiguous. The V gene's germline CDR1 is SQVTM and CDR2 ANQGSEA. V lost 2 bases and J lost 3, with 10 bases in between. The CDR3 extends over 13 amino acids. For the CDR3, the DNA is TGCAGCGTTGAATCCGTCTTGTACACTGAAGCTTTCTTT. Residues: CSVESVLYTEAFF.

The V and J genes are TRBV5-4 and TRBJ1-2; no reliable D call. Trimming left V 0 bases short and J 4 bases short, with 7 bases between. CDR1 is SGHNT and CDR2 is YYREEE in the germline V gene (reference sequence). The CDR3 is 13 amino acids. The CDR3 coding sequence is TGTGCCAGCAGCTTGGCCGGATCCTATGGCTACACCTTC. Its translation: CASSLAGSYGYTF.

This chain uses TRBV29-1 with TRBJ1-1, with 7 nucleotides matching TRBD1. The CDR3 runs 12 residues. Germline lookup yields CDR1 SQVTM and CDR2 ANQGSEA. V lost 5 bases to trimming and J lost 1 base; unmatched junction nucleotides: 1. The DNA for the CDR3 is TGCAGCGTTTGGGACAGGAACACTGAAGCTTTCTTT. This sequence encodes CSVWDRNTEAFF.

The chain couples TRBV6-5 to TRBJ1-1; D is unclear. V shed 0 bases and J shed 7 bases, with 6 bases lying between them. Germline values: CDR1 MNHEY, CDR2 SVGAGI. The CDR3 has 12 residues. CDR3 in amino acids: CASSYSGSEAFF. In DNA, the CDR3 is TGTGCCAGCAGTTACTCCGGCAGTGAAGCTTTCTTT.

The genes are TRBV6-8 and TRBJ2-5; D gene ambiguous. The CDR3 spans 13 residues. V was cut by 5 bases and J by 5 bases, with 12 bases left in between. CDR1 is MNHGY, CDR2 SAAAGT, per germline. The DNA for the CDR3 is TGTGCCAGCAGTGTATCCCTGGGGGAGACCCAGTACTTC. This encodes CASSVSLGETQYF.